What follows are 6 T cell receptor beta chains derived from one specimen sequenced in a study of cytomegalovirus exposure and HLA in healthy donors. Measured with immunoSEQ multiplex PCR; TCRdb has only the in-frame clones, and not every one. The sample consists of roughly 150,000 clones, 95% to 97% of them appearing once. Sequenced sample: PBMCs. Source of these receptors: a woman between 18 and 30 years old in good health and CMV-seronegative.

The chain joins TRBV6-1 to TRBJ1-1; the match to TRBD1 covers 9 bases. Germline CDR1 and CDR2: MNHNS and SASEGT. Unmatched junction bases numbered 18, after V lost 3 bases and J lost 1 base. This CDR3 region has 20 residues. CDR3 nucleotides: TGTGCCAGCAGTGATAACGGGACAGGGTTCTTGTCTCATACGAACACTGAAGCTTTCTTT. Encoded protein: CASSDNGTGFLSHTNTEAFF.

The chain has TRBV29-1 and TRBJ2-5; D may be TRBD1 (6 bases). The CDR3 is made up of 14 amino acids. Trimming cost V 5 bases and J 0 bases, with 13 bases left between them. From germline, CDR1 is SQVTM and CDR2 ANQGSEA. CDR3 nucleotide sequence: TGCAGCGTTAGGGGGAACGGGTACCAAGAGACCCAGTACTTC. Its protein product is CSVRGNGYQETQYF.

The V call is TRBV5-1, the J call TRBJ2-3, with 10 nucleotides matching TRBD2. CDR1 and CDR2 from the germline V gene are SGHRS and YFSETQ. The CDR3 extends over 16 amino acids. The V and J ends lost 4 bases and 1 base, in that order; junction bases with no gene match: 6. CDR3 region: CASSHGLAEGTDTQYF. The CDR3 DNA is TGCGCCAGCAGCCATGGACTAGCGGAGGGCACAGATACGCAGTATTTT.

In its sample, this clone was seen a few times. The chain links TRBV6-5 to TRBJ1-6, with 7 bases lining up with TRBD1. Looked up from germline, CDR1 is MNHEY and CDR2 is SVGAGI. The CDR3 spans 15 residues. The J segment lost 8 bases and the V segment lost 2 bases, leaving 6 bases of the junction unmatched. The CDR3 sequence: CASSYAGTEDSPLHF. CDR3 sequence (DNA): TGTGCCAGCAGTTACGCCGGGACAGAAGATTCACCCCTCCACTTT.

The V and J genes are TRBV9 and TRBJ2-5; 10 bases line up with TRBD2. The CDR3 spans 17 residues. Germline V gene lookup returns CDR1 SGDLS and CDR2 YYNGEE. Germline trimming cut 4 bases from V and 5 bases from J; bases unmatched to any gene: 14. The DNA of the CDR3 is TGTGCCAGCAGCCCCCGCCCTAGCGGGGGCCGGGGGGAGACCCAGTACTTC. Translated: CASSPRPSGGRGETQYF.

The gene calls are TRBV5-1 and TRBJ2-1; TRBD1 aligns across 10 bases. The V gene's germline CDR1 is SGHRS and CDR2 YFSETQ. J gave up 5 bases and V 1 base, and 9 bases lay outside the gene matches. The CDR3 covers 17 residues. The DNA for the CDR3 is TGCGCCAGCAGCTTGCCGAGGACAGGGGGTGTTAACAATGAGCAGTTCTTC. Amino acid sequence: CASSLPRTGGVNNEQFF.